This T cell receptor beta chain appears in the sequencing data of a study of T cells expressing NK-cell markers. Generation of TCR beta cDNA was performed by 5'RACE template switching incorporating UMIs. TCRdb reprocessed the 5' RACE reads and reports one entry per CDR3 protein, with no DNA. The specimen's table records roughly 350,000 distinct CDR3 sequences. CDR3 length equals 17 residues. Germline CDR1 reads KGHSH; CDR2 reads LQKENI. The chain combines TRBV18 with TRBJ2-1; there is no DNA to check the TCRdb D call of TRBD2. This clonotype was sampled from a man aged 18-75 years in good health. The material sequenced was blood T cells: a sorted CD56 or NKG2C T cell subset, CD4+ or CD8+ T cells, or bulk PBMC T cells (not recorded which). The chain's CDR3 is CASSPPPLAGGYNEQFF. The whole variable domain, remainder taken from reference TRBV18 and TRBJ2-1, is NAGVMQNPRHLVRRRGQEARLRCSPMKGHSHVYWYRQLPEEGLKFMVYLQKENIIDESGMPKERFSAEFPKEGPSILRIQQVVRGDSAAYFCASSPPPLAGGYNEQFFGPGTRLTVL.